The 21 T cell receptor beta chains presented below share a single source sample, sequenced in a study of cytomegalovirus exposure and HLA in healthy donors. The study ran its PCR with 60 Vbeta and 13 Jbeta primers. Sequencing used immunoSEQ multiplex PCR; TCRdb keeps in-frame clones, though not all of them. In the table there are about 110,000 clones, 80% to 90% of which are singletons. Sequenced: PBMCs. These receptors were taken from a man aged 50-60 years in good health and CMV-seronegative.

The chain uses TRBV7-9 and TRBJ1-1; tentative D call: TRBD1 (5 bases). Germline values: CDR1 SEHNR, CDR2 FQNEAQ (reference sequence). Trimming pared 2 bases from V and 2 bases from J, leaving 9 bases between. CDR3 length: 14 amino acids. This CDR3 reads CASSLSGTNTEAFF. The CDR3 nucleotides read TGTGCCAGCAGCTTATCGGGGACTAACACTGAAGCTTTCTTT. Based on the CDR3 plus reference TRBV7-9 and TRBJ1-1, the full variable domain is DTGVSQNPRHKITKRGQNVTFRCDPISEHNRLYWYRQTLGQGPEFLTYFQNEAQLEKSRLLSDRFSAERPKGSFSTLEIQRTEQGDSAMYLCASSLSGTNTEAFFGQGTRLTVV.

The V gene is TRBV5-1, the J gene TRBJ1-5; 8 bases map to TRBD1. The CDR3 extends over 14 amino acids. Germline V gives CDR1 SGHRS, CDR2 YFSETQ. V was clipped by 4 bases and J by 10 bases; unmatched bases: 10. CDR3 nucleotides: TGCGCCAGCAGCCCTGGACAGGGTGGGGATCCCCAGCATTTT. Translation gives CASSPGQGGDPQHF.

The chain employs TRBV5-1 and TRBJ1-3; 7 bases fit TRBD1. This CDR3 is built from 15 residues. The V and J ends lost 2 bases and 0 bases, in that order; junction bases with no gene match: 2. Germline CDR1 is SGHRS and CDR2 is YFSETQ. The CDR3 here is CASSLDRASGNTIYF. In DNA, the CDR3 is TGCGCCAGCAGCTTAGACAGGGCCTCTGGAAACACCATATATTTT. The full variable domain, in which reference TRBV5-1 and TRBJ1-3 provide the parts outside the CDR3, is KAGVTQTPRYLIKTRGQQVTLSCSPISGHRSVSWYQQTPGQGLQFLFEYFSETQRNKGNFPGRFSGRQFSNSRSEMNVSTLELGDSALYLCASSLDRASGNTIYFGEGSWLTVV.

The V and J genes are TRBV7-9 and TRBJ1-4; D perhaps matches TRBD1 (5 bases). Trimming shortened V by 4 bases and J by 7 bases, and 16 bases separated the two germline ends. The CDR3 runs 15 residues. CDR1 and CDR2 (germline): SEHNR, FQNEAQ (reference sequence). CDR3 region: CASSSWRGSGEKLFF. CDR3 DNA: TGTGCCAGCAGCTCTTGGAGGGGATCTGGTGAAAAACTGTTTTTT.

The V and J genes are TRBV4-1 and TRBJ1-3; D remains unclear. This CDR3 is built from 13 residues. V gave up 0 bases and J gave up 7 bases, with 7 bases separating them. Germline CDR1 MGHRA, CDR2 YSYEKL. CDR3 in amino acids: CASSQDPGNTIYF. CDR3 sequence (DNA): TGCGCCAGCAGCCAAGATCCGGGTAACACCATATATTTT.

CDR3: CASSIPPFGGYTF. As DNA, the CDR3 is TGTGCCAGTAGTATTCCCCCCTTCGGTGGCTACACCTTC. The V call is TRBV19, the J call TRBJ1-2; D call uncertain. This CDR3 contains 13 residues. Germline CDR1 LNHDA, CDR2 SQIVND (reference sequence). V shed 3 bases and J shed 7 bases, with 12 bases lying between them.

V is TRBV5-4 and J is TRBJ1-2; TRBD1 aligns across 9 bases. The CDR3 has 15 residues. Germline loops: CDR1 SGHNT, CDR2 YYREEE (reference sequence). The trim removed 4 bases at V and 2 bases at J, leaving 6 bases unmatched. This chain's CDR3 is CASSPGQGRNYGYTF. CDR3 bases: TGTGCCAGCAGCCCGGGACAGGGCAGAAACTATGGCTACACCTTC.

V and J are TRBV19 and TRBJ1-6; TRBD1 matches at 7 bases. V shed 3 bases and J 12 bases; nucleotides not matched to a gene: 11. The CDR3 is made up of 15 amino acids. Per germline, CDR1 LNHDA and CDR2 SQIVND (reference sequence). In nucleotides, the CDR3 is TGTGCCAGTAGTATGGGGACAGACCGTGGTGGACCCCTCCACTTT. This sequence encodes CASSMGTDRGGPLHF.

The chain links TRBV5-4 to TRBJ1-2, with D uncertain. V was trimmed by 0 bases and J by 7 bases, leaving 10 bases between them. This CDR3 region has 13 residues. Germline assignment: CDR1 SGHNT and CDR2 YYREEE (reference sequence). The CDR3 protein is CASSLGPSGGYTF. For the CDR3, the DNA is TGTGCCAGCAGCTTGGGCCCATCGGGTGGCTACACCTTC.

The rearrangement uses TRBV5-1 and TRBJ2-5, with D perhaps TRBD2 (6 bases). Trimming took off 2 bases at V and 2 bases at J, with 7 bases between the two ends. This CDR3 contains 13 residues. The germline gives CDR1 SGHRS, CDR2 YFSETQ. CDR3: CASSFAGQETQYF. CDR3 nucleotide sequence: TGCGCCAGCAGCTTTGCGGGGCAAGAGACCCAGTACTTC. Using reference TRBV5-1 and TRBJ2-5 for the parts outside the CDR3, the full variable domain is KAGVTQTPRYLIKTRGQQVTLSCSPISGHRSVSWYQQTPGQGLQFLFEYFSETQRNKGNFPGRFSGRQFSNSRSEMNVSTLELGDSALYLCASSFAGQETQYFGPGTRLLVL.

The V call is TRBV19, the J call TRBJ2-2, with 8 bases lining up with TRBD2. Losses at the gene ends were 8 bases for V and 5 bases for J; bases not matched to a gene: 16. Germline CDR1 reads LNHDA; CDR2 reads SQIVND (reference sequence). The CDR3 is made up of 17 amino acids. The CDR3 region has the DNA TGTGCCAGTGGAGTAGCGGGGCCTAGAGTATTAACCGGGGAGCTGTTTTTT. Translating gives CASGVAGPRVLTGELFF.

The chain couples TRBV19 to TRBJ2-5; possible D gene TRBD2, 6 bases. The V end lost 2 bases, the J end lost 0 bases, and 7 bases lay between the germline ends. The CDR3 spans 14 residues. Germline assignment: CDR1 LNHDA and CDR2 SQIVND (reference sequence). The DNA for the CDR3 is TGTGCCAGTAGTATACCGGGGGACCAAGAGACCCAGTACTTC. Protein: CASSIPGDQETQYF.

The genes are TRBV5-5 and TRBJ2-7, with D maybe TRBD1 (6 bases). The V gene lost 4 bases and the J gene lost 0 bases, with 8 bases spanning the gap. Per the germline V gene, CDR1 is SGHKS and CDR2 is YYEKEE (reference sequence). CDR3 length equals 13 residues. The CDR3 protein is CASSTDSSYEQYF. CDR3 nucleotide sequence: TGTGCCAGCAGCACGGACAGCTCCTACGAGCAGTACTTC.

There are a few counts of this clone. The DNA of the CDR3 is TGCGCCAGCAGCTTGGGACACTCTGGGGCCAACGTCCTGACTTTC. This gives the protein CASSLGHSGANVLTF. V gene TRBV5-1 combines with J gene TRBJ2-6; D uncertain. V lost 0 bases, J lost 0 bases, and 4 bases lay in between. In germline, CDR1 is SGHRS, CDR2 YFSETQ. The CDR3 runs 15 residues.

As concerns this clone: The junction departs from germline at one end; a sequencing error may be responsible. The same CDR3 also results from other DNA sequences found in this sample. This chain links TRBV27 with TRBJ1-6; 8 bases agree with TRBD1. The CDR3 consists of 14 residues. Looked up from germline, CDR1 is MNHEY and CDR2 is SMNVEV (reference sequence). CDR3 DNA: TGTGCCAGCAGTAGACAGGGGTACAATTCCCCCCTCCACTTT. Translating gives CASSRQGYNSPLHF.

The chain is built from TRBV11-2 and TRBJ1-2; D is ambiguous. The CDR3 is 15 amino acids. Germline V gene sequence: CDR1 SGHAT, CDR2 FQNNGV. The V gene lost 0 bases and the J gene lost 8 bases, with 16 bases spanning the gap. The DNA of the CDR3 is TGTGCCAGCAGCTTAGAAAACGCGGGAGCGGGCGGCTACACCTTC. Protein sequence: CASSLENAGAGGYTF. The whole variable domain, filled in from reference TRBV11-2 and TRBJ1-2, reads EAGVAQSPRYKIIEKRQSVAFWCNPISGHATLYWYQQILGQGPKLLIQFQNNGVVDDSQLPKDRFSAERLKGVDSTLKIQPAKLEDSAVYLCASSLENAGAGGYTFGSGTRLTVV.

The chain combines TRBV5-1 with TRBJ1-2; D possibly corresponds to TRBD1 (5 bases). Per the germline V gene, CDR1 is SGHRS and CDR2 is YFSETQ. V was trimmed by 0 bases and J by 6 bases, leaving 12 bases between them. The CDR3 loop spans 14 amino acids. The CDR3 coding sequence is TGCGCCAGCAGCTTGGTGCAGGGTACGGATGGCTACACCTTC. This codes for CASSLVQGTDGYTF.

The rearrangement joins TRBV6-1 to TRBJ1-2; D is perhaps TRBD1 (6 bases). This CDR3 has 13 residues. Per germline, CDR1 MNHNS and CDR2 SASEGT. V was pared by 2 bases and J by 7 bases, with 11 bases between. The CDR3 loop is CASSESQGSGYTF. CDR3 nucleotide sequence: TGTGCCAGCAGTGAATCACAGGGATCTGGCTACACCTTC.

The rearrangement uses TRBV5-8 and TRBJ1-3, with D maybe TRBD1 (5 bases). V was pared by 0 bases and J by 3 bases, with 10 bases between. The CDR3 consists of 15 residues. Germline V gives CDR1 SGHTS, CDR2 YDEGEE. The CDR3 sequence: CASSLEPGLGNTIYF. The CDR3 coding sequence is TGTGCCAGCAGCTTGGAACCGGGACTTGGAAACACCATATATTTT.

V is TRBV12-5 and J is TRBJ2-3; 8 nucleotides match TRBD1. V was pared by 2 bases and J by 4 bases, with 8 bases of the junction left unmatched. Germline loops: CDR1 LGHNT, CDR2 FRNRAP. The CDR3 is made up of 16 amino acids. CDR3 protein: CASGLLRGRPADTQYF. In DNA, the CDR3 is TGTGCTAGTGGTTTGCTCAGGGGGCGCCCGGCAGATACGCAGTATTTT.

This clone was seen a few times. V and J are TRBV11-3 and TRBJ2-4; 8 bases line up with TRBD1. The CDR3 spans 15 residues. In germline, CDR1 is SGHNT, CDR2 YENEEA. Losses at the gene ends were 5 bases for V and 3 bases for J; bases not matched to a gene: 6. The CDR3 here is CASSPRTGSKNIQYF. CDR3 DNA: TGTGCCAGCAGCCCGAGGACAGGGAGCAAAAACATTCAGTACTTC. Full variable domain (remainder filled in from reference TRBV11-3 and TRBJ2-4): EAGVVQSPRYKIIEKKQPVAFWCNPISGHNTLYWYLQNLGQGPELLIRYENEEAVDDSQLPKDRFSAERLKGVDSTLKIQPAELGDSAVYLCASSPRTGSKNIQYFGAGTRLSVL.